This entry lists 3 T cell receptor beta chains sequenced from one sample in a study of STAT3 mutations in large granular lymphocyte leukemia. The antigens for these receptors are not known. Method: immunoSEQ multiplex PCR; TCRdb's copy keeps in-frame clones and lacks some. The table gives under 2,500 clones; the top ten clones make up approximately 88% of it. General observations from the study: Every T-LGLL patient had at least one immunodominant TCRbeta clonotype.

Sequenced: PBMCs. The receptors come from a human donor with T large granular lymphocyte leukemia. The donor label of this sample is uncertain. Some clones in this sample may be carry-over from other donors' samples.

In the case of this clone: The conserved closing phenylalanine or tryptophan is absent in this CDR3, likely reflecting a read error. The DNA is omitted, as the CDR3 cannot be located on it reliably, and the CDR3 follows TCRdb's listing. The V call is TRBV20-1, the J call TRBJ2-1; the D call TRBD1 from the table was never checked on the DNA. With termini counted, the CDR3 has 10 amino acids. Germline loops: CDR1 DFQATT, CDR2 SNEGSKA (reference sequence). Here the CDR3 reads CSASGNILDE.

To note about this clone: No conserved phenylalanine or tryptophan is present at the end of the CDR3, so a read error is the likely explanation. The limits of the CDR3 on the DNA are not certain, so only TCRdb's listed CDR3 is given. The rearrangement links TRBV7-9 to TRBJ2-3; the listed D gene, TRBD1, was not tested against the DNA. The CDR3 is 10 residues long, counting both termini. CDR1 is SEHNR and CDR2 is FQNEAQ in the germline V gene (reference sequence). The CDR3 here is CASSPGTADT.

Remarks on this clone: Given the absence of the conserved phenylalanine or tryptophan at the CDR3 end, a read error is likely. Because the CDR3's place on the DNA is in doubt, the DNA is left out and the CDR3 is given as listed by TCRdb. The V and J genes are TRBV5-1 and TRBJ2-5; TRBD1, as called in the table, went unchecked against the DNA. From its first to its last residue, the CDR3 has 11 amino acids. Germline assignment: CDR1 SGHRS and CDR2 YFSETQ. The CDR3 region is CASSQDREGET.